What follows are 30 T cell receptor beta chains derived from one specimen sequenced in a study of T cell responses to AZD1222 COVID-19 vaccine. Sequencing used immunoSEQ multiplex PCR; TCRdb keeps in-frame clones, though not all of them. The sample carries just over 80,000 clones, 80% to 90% recorded once. The specimen comprised peripheral blood, sampled on day 0 of AZD1222 vaccination. The receptor set was obtained from an adult in good health.

The J gene is TRBJ2-7, the V gene TRBV7-8; 9 nucleotides align to TRBD1. From germline, CDR1 is SGHVS and CDR2 FQNEAQ. This CDR3 contains 15 residues. The ends lost 3 bases at V and 1 base at J; junction bases unmatched: 4. The CDR3 DNA is TGTGCCAGCAGCTTTCCGGGGACAGGGTCCTACGAGCAGTACTTC. It yields the protein CASSFPGTGSYEQYF.

V is TRBV5-5 and J is TRBJ1-2; TRBD1 is a possible D gene (6 bases). Trimming pared 0 bases from V and 4 bases from J, leaving 13 bases between. Per the germline V gene, CDR1 is SGHKS and CDR2 is YYEKEE (reference sequence). CDR3 size: 15 residues. CDR3 in amino acids: CASSLAQGLLYGYTF. In nucleotides, the CDR3 is TGTGCCAGCAGCTTGGCACAGGGTCTACTCTATGGCTACACCTTC. Drawing the rest from reference TRBV5-5 and TRBJ1-2, the complete variable domain is DAGVTQSPTHLIKTRGQQVTLRCSPISGHKSVSWYQQVLGQGPQFIFQYYEKEERGRGNFPDRFSARQFPNYSSELNVNALLLGDSALYLCASSLAQGLLYGYTFGSGTRLTVV.

V and J are TRBV6-5 and TRBJ2-7, with 8 bases fitting TRBD1. Losses at the gene ends were 4 bases for V and 7 bases for J; bases not matched to a gene: 9. The CDR3 is 14 residues long. CDR1 MNHEY and CDR2 SVGAGI come from the germline V gene. The chain's CDR3 is CASSSGQGLGEQYF. The CDR3 DNA follows: TGTGCCAGCAGTTCCGGACAGGGTTTGGGGGAGCAGTACTTC.

In DNA, the CDR3 is TGTGCCAGCAGTGGACGCGCAGGGATGATCCAAGAGACCCAGTACTTC. Protein sequence: CASSGRAGMIQETQYF. This chain connects TRBV6-1 to TRBJ2-5, with D maybe TRBD1 (5 bases). Germline V gene lookup returns CDR1 MNHNS and CDR2 SASEGT. The V gene lost 4 bases and the J gene lost 1 base, with 16 bases spanning the gap. The CDR3 extends over 16 amino acids.

The chain uses TRBV10-3 and TRBJ2-1; D is unclear. Trimming took off 2 bases at V and 4 bases at J, with 3 bases between the two ends. The CDR3 has 12 residues. Germline V gene data show CDR1 as ENHRY and CDR2 as SYGVKD. CDR3 residues: CAISESYNEQFF. In DNA form, the CDR3 reads TGTGCCATCAGTGAGAGTTACAATGAGCAGTTCTTC.

This clone was observed a few times. The chain combines TRBV9 with TRBJ2-5; D is possibly TRBD2 (6 bases). Germline V gives CDR1 SGDLS, CDR2 YYNGEE. The CDR3 consists of 13 residues. Trimming left V 2 bases short and J 2 bases short, with 7 bases between. CDR3 amino acids: CASSVSGQETQYF. In DNA, the CDR3 is TGTGCCAGCAGCGTCAGCGGGCAAGAGACCCAGTACTTC. Looking up the rest from reference TRBV9 and TRBJ2-5 gives the full variable domain: DSGVTQTPKHLITATGQRVTLRCSPRSGDLSVYWYQQSLDQGLQFLIQYYNGEERAKGNILERFSAQQFPDLHSELNLSSLELGDSALYFCASSVSGQETQYFGPGTRLLVL.

V usage is TRBV4-1 and J usage is TRBJ2-6; D gene unclear. The V and J ends lost 5 bases and 1 base respectively, with 9 bases between them. Germline CDR1 is MGHRA and CDR2 is YSYEKL. The CDR3 is 15 residues long. The CDR3 nucleotides are TGCGCCAGCAGCAATGGGATTTCTGGGGCCAACGTCCTGACTTTC. Amino acids: CASSNGISGANVLTF.

This clone was seen only a few times. The V call is TRBV27, the J call TRBJ1-2; D possibly corresponds to TRBD1 (5 bases). The V end lost 5 bases, the J end lost 0 bases, and 13 bases lay between the germline ends. The germline V gene has CDR1 MNHEY and CDR2 SMNVEV (reference sequence). The CDR3 runs to 15 residues. The CDR3 DNA reads TGTGCCAGCAGTCGAAAAGGGACCCCTAACTATGGCTACACCTTC. Amino acids: CASSRKGTPNYGYTF.

J is TRBJ1-1 and V is TRBV5-1; D is uncertain. The CDR3 contains 15 residues. CDR1 SGHRS and CDR2 YFSETQ come from the germline V gene. The ends were cut back, 0 bases at V and 5 bases at J, with 14 bases in the middle. CDR3 sequence reads: CASSLGLQVGTEAFF. The CDR3 DNA reads as TGCGCCAGCAGCTTGGGACTTCAAGTTGGGACTGAAGCTTTCTTT.

This clone came up a few times. The genes are TRBV6-5 and TRBJ2-1; 15 nucleotides agree with TRBD2. The CDR3 runs 15 residues. The V segment lost 5 bases and the J segment 9 bases; nucleotides outside the gene matches: 5. Per germline, CDR1 MNHEY and CDR2 SVGAGI. CDR3 bases: TGTGCCAGCAGTCGGACTAGCGGGGGGGCTGGTGAGCAGTTCTTC. As protein: CASSRTSGGAGEQFF.

The chain uses TRBV7-3 and TRBJ2-1, with D perhaps TRBD2 (6 bases). V lost 5 bases and J lost 4, with 15 bases in between. Germline CDR1 is SGHTA and CDR2 is FQGTGA. There are 15 residues in the CDR3. CDR3 region: CASSRQRAAYNEQFF. CDR3 bases: TGTGCCAGCAGCCGCCAGCGGGCCGCTTACAATGAGCAGTTCTTC.

This clone is medium-sized by share. V gene TRBV5-4 combines with J gene TRBJ1-6; D remains ambiguous. V shed 4 bases and J shed 8 bases, with 19 bases lying between them. Germline lookup yields CDR1 SGHNT and CDR2 YYREEE (reference sequence). The CDR3 covers 16 residues. CDR3 sequence reads: CASSLTLDLVDSPLHF. In nucleotides, the CDR3 is TGTGCCAGCAGCCTTACTTTGGACCTGGTAGATTCACCCCTCCACTTT.

The rearrangement uses TRBV9 and TRBJ2-2; 8 positions match TRBD1. J was trimmed by 0 bases and V by 3 bases; bases with no gene match: 1. The germline V gene encodes CDR1 SGDLS and CDR2 YYNGEE. The CDR3 sequence is 15 residues long. DNA for the CDR3: TGTGCCAGCAGCGGGACAGGGCCGAACACCGGGGAGCTGTTTTTT. It is translated as CASSGTGPNTGELFF.

The chain joins TRBV3-1 (or the pseudogene TRBV3-2) to TRBJ1-1; D is ambiguous. V lost 4 bases and J 1 base, leaving 16 bases between the germline ends. The germline V gene has CDR1 LGHDT and CDR2 YNNKEL (reference sequence). CDR3 length: 16 residues. The CDR3 DNA follows: TGTGCCAGCAGCCGCTTGTGGGGTCAGACGAACACTGAAGCTTTCTTT. Its protein is CASSRLWGQTNTEAFF.

The chain employs TRBV10-3 and TRBJ2-3; TRBD2 agrees at 11 bases. CDR1 is ENHRY and CDR2 is SYGVKD in the germline V gene. With V trimmed by 6 bases and J by 2 bases, 4 bases remained unmatched. This CDR3 contains 15 residues. CDR3 DNA: TGTGCCATCAGGGGGACTAGCGGAATCACAGATACGCAGTATTTT. This codes for CAIRGTSGITDTQYF.

This chain links TRBV28 with TRBJ2-7; D not certain. The germline CDR1 and CDR2 sequences are MDHEN and SYDVKM. The CDR3 loop spans 11 amino acids. V dropped 5 bases and J dropped 3 bases, with 5 bases sitting between them. CDR3 nucleotide sequence: TGTGCCAGCAGTCTAAACTACGAGCAGTACTTC. It specifies CASSLNYEQYF.

The rearrangement joins TRBV7-3 to TRBJ2-5, with a possible D match to TRBD2 (6 bases). Germline lookup yields CDR1 SGHTA and CDR2 FQGTGA. This CDR3 is 15 amino acids long. V lost 4 bases, J lost 5 bases, and 17 bases lay in between. The CDR3 nucleotides are TGTGCCAGCAGCTCCCTGGCGGGGATTAGGGAGACCCAGTACTTC. Translated: CASSSLAGIRETQYF.

This sequence joins TRBV7-9 and TRBJ2-7; D call uncertain. The CDR3 is made up of 13 amino acids. Germline V gene data show CDR1 as SEHNR and CDR2 as FQNEAQ (reference sequence). The germline V and J ends were trimmed by 6 bases and 2 bases, with 11 bases remaining between them. The CDR3 DNA sequence: TGTGCCAGCAGTGCTCCTACCACCTACGAGCAGTACTTC. Its protein is CASSAPTTYEQYF.

The chain uses TRBV5-4 and TRBJ1-1; the D gene is possibly TRBD1 (5 bases). CDR3 length: 13 residues. Looked up from germline, CDR1 is SGHNT and CDR2 is YYREEE (reference sequence). V was clipped by 4 bases and J by 7 bases, with 14 bases between them. CDR3 in amino acids: CASSPIPTDEAFF. The CDR3 bases are TGTGCCAGCAGCCCGATCCCGACAGATGAAGCTTTCTTT.

CDR3 in DNA: TGTGCCAGCAGCCCCCGAGTTCCGGGGGGGGGCTACGAGCAGTACTTC. It codes for CASSPRVPGGGYEQYF. The V and J genes are TRBV5-4 and TRBJ2-7, with TRBD2 matching over 8 bases. The CDR3 covers 16 residues. Germline CDR1 and CDR2: SGHNT and YYREEE (reference sequence). The V gene end was trimmed by 4 bases and the J gene end by 3 bases; junction bases not matched to a gene: 12. Looking up the rest from reference TRBV5-4 and TRBJ2-7 gives the full variable domain: ETGVTQSPTHLIKTRGQQVTLRCSSQSGHNTVSWYQQALGQGPQFIFQYYREEENGRGNFPPRFSGLQFPNYSSELNVNALELDDSALYLCASSPRVPGGGYEQYFGPGTRLTVT.

In this sample, this clone turned up a few times. The rearrangement uses TRBV7-6 and TRBJ1-5; 7 bases agree with TRBD1. With 1 base clipped from V and 7 bases from J, the junction kept 7 bases outside the gene matches. Per the germline V gene, CDR1 is SGHVS and CDR2 is FNYEAQ. This CDR3 spans 15 amino acids. CDR3: CASSLGDTGAQPQHF. The CDR3 nucleotides read TGTGCCAGCAGCTTAGGCGATACAGGGGCACAGCCCCAGCATTTT.

The CDR3 reads CASSYNAGGNYGYTF. CDR3 DNA: TGTGCCAGCAGTTACAACGCAGGGGGAAACTATGGCTACACCTTC. The chain employs TRBV6-5 and TRBJ1-2; 7 bases map to TRBD1. Germline assignment: CDR1 MNHEY and CDR2 SVGAGI. V was pared by 2 bases and J by 2 bases, with 5 bases of the junction left unmatched. The CDR3 is 15 amino acids.

The rearrangement uses TRBV27 and TRBJ2-7; 11 bases are shared with TRBD2. Germline values: CDR1 MNHEY, CDR2 SMNVEV (reference sequence). The CDR3 runs to 16 residues. Trimming cost V 2 bases and J 2 bases; bases outside gene matches: 5. The CDR3 here is CASSLNLAGGPYEQYF. The CDR3 nucleotides read TGTGCCAGCAGTTTAAACCTAGCGGGGGGACCCTACGAGCAGTACTTC.

This chain links TRBV5-8 with TRBJ1-1; unclear D gene. Germline lookup yields CDR1 SGHTS and CDR2 YDEGEE. The CDR3 extends over 15 amino acids. The V and J ends lost 0 bases and 3 bases respectively, with 12 bases between them. CDR3 amino acids: CASSLGFVLDTEAFF. The CDR3 nucleotides read TGTGCCAGCAGCTTGGGATTTGTTTTGGACACTGAAGCTTTCTTT.

The rearrangement links TRBV5-4 to TRBJ1-1; D call uncertain. The CDR3 covers 13 residues. Germline V gene lookup returns CDR1 SGHNT and CDR2 YYREEE (reference sequence). Trimming took off 0 bases at V and 7 bases at J, with 10 bases between the two ends. This chain's CDR3 is CASSLVDRVEAFF. The DNA of the CDR3 is TGTGCCAGCAGCTTGGTAGATCGGGTTGAAGCTTTCTTT.

The chain is built from TRBV6-4 and TRBJ1-6; D remains ambiguous. Germline V gives CDR1 MRHNA, CDR2 SNTAGT. V lost 6 bases, J lost 0 bases, and 9 bases lay in between. The CDR3 is 15 amino acids. Here the CDR3 DNA reads TGTGCCAGCAGGAAGGCGAGCTCCTATAATTCACCCCTCCACTTT. Amino acid sequence: CASRKASSYNSPLHF.

The chain combines TRBV7-8 with TRBJ1-5; tentative D call: TRBD1 (5 bases). Germline V gene data show CDR1 as SGHVS and CDR2 as FQNEAQ. Deletions cut 1 base from V and 5 bases from J, with 12 bases between. CDR3 length: 15 amino acids. The CDR3, as DNA: TGTGCCAGCAGCTTAGGCAGGGTATCGGATCAGCCCCAGCATTTT. This codes for CASSLGRVSDQPQHF.

The CDR3 sequence: CASSDLTATPQHF. The CDR3 DNA reads as TGTGCCAGCAGTGACCTGACCGCTACGCCCCAGCATTTT. The chain is built from TRBV6-1 and TRBJ1-5; unclear D gene. The CDR3 has 13 amino acids. Germline V gene lookup returns CDR1 MNHNS and CDR2 SASEGT. V was cut by 3 bases and J by 9 bases, with 12 bases left in between.

The chain is built from TRBV30 and TRBJ1-2; D is uncertain. Trimming removed 2 bases from V and 2 bases from J, with 6 bases in between. The CDR3 covers 12 residues. Germline V gene sequence: CDR1 GTSNPN, CDR2 SVGIG (reference sequence). DNA of the CDR3: TGTGCCTGGAGTACCAGGAACTATGGCTACACCTTC. It yields the protein CAWSTRNYGYTF.

The chain couples TRBV28 to TRBJ2-7; 9 nucleotides line up with TRBD1. The length of the CDR3 is 17 residues. Germline V gene sequence: CDR1 MDHEN, CDR2 SYDVKM. Germline trimming cut 3 bases from V and 7 bases from J; bases unmatched to any gene: 16. The CDR3: CASSFPAPGQGSREQYF. The CDR3 DNA reads TGTGCCAGCAGTTTTCCTGCTCCCGGACAGGGGAGTCGGGAGCAGTACTTC.